These 9 T cell receptor beta chains came from one sample sequenced in a study of T cell responses to AZD1222 COVID-19 vaccine. Repertoires were generated with immunoSEQ multiplex PCR, while TCRdb's copy carries only in-frame clones and drops some. Of about 160,000 clones in the sample, 75% to 95% are singletons; the top ten hold around 2.9%. This material consisted of peripheral blood, taken 28 days after the second AZD1222 dose. Receptor source: an adult who received the AZD1222 COVID-19 vaccine.

This sequence joins TRBV11-2 and TRBJ2-1; maybe TRBD2 (6 bases). Trimming removed 0 bases from V and 2 bases from J, with 11 bases in between. Germline V gives CDR1 SGHAT, CDR2 FQNNGV. The CDR3 is made up of 16 amino acids. The CDR3 spells CASSLDIGRPYNEQFF. The CDR3 DNA reads as TGTGCCAGCAGCTTAGATATCGGGAGACCCTACAATGAGCAGTTCTTC.

The rearrangement links TRBV7-9 to TRBJ1-2, with TRBD1 matching 8 bases. Germline V gene sequence: CDR1 SEHNR, CDR2 FQNEAQ (reference sequence). V shed 0 bases and J 5 bases; nucleotides not matched to a gene: 5. The CDR3 contains 15 residues. The CDR3 sequence: CASSLADRGGYGYTF. For the CDR3, the DNA is TGTGCCAGCAGCTTAGCCGACAGGGGAGGATATGGCTACACCTTC.

The chain employs TRBV3-1 (or the pseudogene TRBV3-2) and TRBJ2-1; 15 bases align to TRBD2. CDR1 is LGHDT, CDR2 YNNKEL, per germline (reference sequence). The CDR3 extends over 18 amino acids. Trimming at V came to 6 bases and at J to 7 bases, leaving 13 bases not matched to a gene. CDR3 in DNA: TGTGCCAGCAGAAGCAAATCTCCGGGACTAGCGGGAGGAAATGAGCAGTTCTTC. This sequence encodes CASRSKSPGLAGGNEQFF.

The J gene is TRBJ1-2, the V gene TRBV7-9; D remains unclear. The V gene lost 6 bases and the J gene lost 10 bases, with 15 bases spanning the gap. The V gene's germline CDR1 is SEHNR and CDR2 FQNEAQ (reference sequence). The CDR3 length is 12 residues. CDR3 coding DNA: TGTGCCAGCAGAAAAGCCAACCTGGACTACACCTTC. Translating it yields CASRKANLDYTF.

There are a few counts of this clone. The V and J genes are TRBV19 and TRBJ1-5; D is perhaps TRBD1 (5 bases). V was cut by 6 bases and J by 2 bases, with 14 bases left in between. Germline lookup yields CDR1 LNHDA and CDR2 SQIVND (reference sequence). The CDR3 has 15 amino acids. The CDR3 bases are TGTGCCAGTAGGTCGGGGGAAGGGGGCAATCAGCCCCAGCATTTT. Protein: CASRSGEGGNQPQHF.

V gene TRBV2 combines with J gene TRBJ2-7; no clear D. V gave up 4 bases and J gave up 2 bases, with 12 bases separating them. Looked up from germline, CDR1 is SNHLY and CDR2 is FYNNEI. The CDR3 is 14 residues long. For the CDR3, the DNA is TGTGCCAGCAGTGCCGAGACCGCAGCCTACGAGCAGTACTTC. Protein product: CASSAETAAYEQYF.

The rearrangement joins TRBV2 to TRBJ1-3, with D hard to call. Trimming removed 2 bases at V and 6 bases at J, with 14 bases between. Germline V lookup: CDR1 SNHLY, CDR2 FYNNEI. This CDR3 contains 15 residues. CDR3 DNA: TGTGCCAGCAGTGAAAACAGCCTGCTTCAAAACACCATATATTTT. Translating gives CASSENSLLQNTIYF.

The CDR3 DNA reads as TGTGCCAGTAGTATAGTAACGACTGTCACTGGCGATGAGCAGTTCTTC. Its protein product is CASSIVTTVTGDEQFF. The rearrangement joins TRBV19 to TRBJ2-1; no clear D. V lost 1 base and J lost 8, with 18 bases in between. The germline gives CDR1 LNHDA, CDR2 SQIVND (reference sequence). CDR3 size: 16 residues.

DNA of the CDR3: TGCGCCAGCAGCTTGGGAGGGCTAGATGGCTACACCTTC. Translation: CASSLGGLDGYTF. The rearrangement links TRBV5-1 to TRBJ1-2; no clear D. From germline, CDR1 is SGHRS and CDR2 YFSETQ. With 0 bases removed from V and 6 bases from J, the gap between germline ends came to 9 bases. The CDR3 is 13 residues long.